Reported below is one TCR beta chain. Its matching antigen is unknown. V lost 8 bases to trimming and J lost 4 bases, with 17 bases between them. Germline loops: CDR1 MNHEY, CDR2 SVGAGI. CDR3 length: 14 residues. The sample is drawn from a study of OX40 agonist ivuxolimab in advanced cancers. The table came from immunoSEQ multiplex PCR; TCRdb's copy has only in-frame clones and leaves some out. The sample yields around 60,000 clones, approximately 80% seen once. Study-wide findings and caveats: On average, CD8+ T cells showed a greater number of expanded clones than CD4+.

The origin of this receptor is an adult with an advanced solid tumor such as melanoma, head and neck, liver or kidney cancer. Material: CD4+ or CD8+ T cells sorted from blood, obtained in a trial of the OX40 agonist ivuxolimab. V and J are TRBV6-5 and TRBJ1-2; D is possibly TRBD1 (6 bases). The CDR3 coding sequence is TGTGCCAGCTTCGCCGACAGGACTGGCTATGGCTACACCTTC. It translates to CASFADRTGYGYTF.